Shown below are 8 T cell receptor beta chains from a single sample sequenced in a study of shared clonotypes between healthy human individuals. Assay used: immunoSEQ multiplex PCR; TCRdb lists only in-frame clones, some missing. The sample yields about 2,500,000 clones, over 85% seen once. Sequencing was done on a sample of naive CD4+ T cells sorted from blood. The subset: CD45RA+ positively selected. The receptors come from a man younger than 35 in good health.

As DNA, the CDR3 is TGTGCCTGGCAGAGACGGGATCCTAGCAATCAGCCCCAGCATTTT. It encodes CAWQRRDPSNQPQHF. The V gene is TRBV30, the J gene TRBJ1-5, with no clear D. This CDR3 has 15 amino acids. CDR1 is GTSNPN and CDR2 is SVGIG in the germline V gene (reference sequence). The V and J ends lost 5 bases and 0 bases respectively, with 14 bases between them.

The rearrangement links TRBV5-1 to TRBJ2-5, with TRBD1 as a possible D gene (6 bases). This CDR3 has 14 residues. Germline loops: CDR1 SGHRS, CDR2 YFSETQ. Trimming took 4 bases from V and 5 from J, leaving 15 bases between them. As DNA, the CDR3 is TGCGCCAGCAGCCCGGGGACAATGGGGGAGACCCAGTACTTC. It codes for CASSPGTMGETQYF.

Comments on this clone: The sample carries other DNA sequences with the same CDR3. The rearrangement uses TRBV6-6 and TRBJ1-4; no reliable D call. The V gene's germline CDR1 is MNHNY and CDR2 SVGAGI (reference sequence). V gave up 2 bases and J gave up 0 bases, with 7 bases separating them. This CDR3 contains 15 residues. CDR3 sequence: CASSYRAATNEKLFF. The CDR3 region has the DNA TGTGCCAGCAGTTACCGGGCAGCAACTAATGAAAAACTGTTTTTT.

This chain joins TRBV27 and TRBJ1-2; unclear D gene. In germline, CDR1 is MNHEY, CDR2 SMNVEV (reference sequence). V gave up 3 bases and J gave up 5 bases, with 10 bases separating them. The CDR3 spans 13 residues. CDR3 amino acids: CASSFALQYGYTF. The DNA of the CDR3 is TGTGCCAGCAGTTTCGCGCTTCAGTATGGCTACACCTTC.

Concerning this clone: A junction boundary mismatches the germline segment, possibly from a read error. V usage is TRBV28 and J usage is TRBJ2-7, with unresolved D. The CDR3 has 12 residues. CDR1 is MDHEN, CDR2 SYDVKM, per germline. CDR3 residues: CASSRTPYGQYF. Here the CDR3 DNA reads TGTGCCAGCAGCCGGACCCCCTACGGGCAGTACTTC.

The chain uses TRBV7-9 and TRBJ1-2; TRBD1 agrees at 8 bases. Germline lookup yields CDR1 SEHNR and CDR2 FQNEAQ (reference sequence). This CDR3 contains 14 residues. V lost 2 bases to trimming and J lost 10 bases; unmatched junction nucleotides: 9. CDR3: CASSLLNGQGVYTF. Written as DNA, the CDR3 is TGTGCCAGCAGCTTACTTAATGGACAGGGAGTCTACACCTTC.

The chain uses TRBV6-6 and TRBJ2-7; unclear D gene. CDR3 length: 13 amino acids. V lost 5 bases to trimming and J lost 3 bases, with 11 bases between them. Per the germline V gene, CDR1 is MNHNY and CDR2 is SVGAGI (reference sequence). The CDR3 DNA sequence: TGTGCCAGCAGTCCAGGTCAGGTCTACGAGCAGTACTTC. Amino acids: CASSPGQVYEQYF.

This clone came up once. The gene calls are TRBV7-9 and TRBJ2-1; 15 nucleotides agree with TRBD2. Germline trimming cut 5 bases from V and 14 bases from J; bases unmatched to any gene: 10. This CDR3 contains 15 residues. CDR1 SEHNR and CDR2 FQNEAQ come from the germline V gene (reference sequence). The CDR3 sequence: CASSPRTSGRAEEFF. CDR3 DNA sequence: TGTGCCAGCAGCCCGCGGACTAGCGGGAGGGCTGAAGAGTTCTTC.